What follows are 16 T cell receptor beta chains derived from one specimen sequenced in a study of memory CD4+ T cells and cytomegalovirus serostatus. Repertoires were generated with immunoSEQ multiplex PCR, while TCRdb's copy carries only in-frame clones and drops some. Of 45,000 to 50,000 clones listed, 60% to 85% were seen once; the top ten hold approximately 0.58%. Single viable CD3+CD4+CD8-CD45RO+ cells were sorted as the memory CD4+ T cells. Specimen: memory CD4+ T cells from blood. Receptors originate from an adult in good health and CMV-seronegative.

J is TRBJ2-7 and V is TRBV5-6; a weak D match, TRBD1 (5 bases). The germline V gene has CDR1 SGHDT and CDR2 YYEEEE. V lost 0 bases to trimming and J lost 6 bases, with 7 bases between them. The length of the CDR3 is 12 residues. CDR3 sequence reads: CASSLDRFEQYF. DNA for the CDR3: TGTGCCAGCAGCTTGGACAGGTTCGAGCAGTACTTC.

CDR3 protein: CASSFGSSGGTDTQYF. The CDR3 DNA reads as TGTGCCAGCAGCTTTGGGTCTAGCGGGGGCACAGATACGCAGTATTTT. The V and J genes are TRBV7-8 and TRBJ2-3, with 9 bases fitting TRBD2. The junction had 5 bases not matched to a gene; V was cut back by 3 bases and J by 1 base. This CDR3 is built from 16 residues. CDR1 and CDR2 (germline): SGHVS, FQNEAQ.

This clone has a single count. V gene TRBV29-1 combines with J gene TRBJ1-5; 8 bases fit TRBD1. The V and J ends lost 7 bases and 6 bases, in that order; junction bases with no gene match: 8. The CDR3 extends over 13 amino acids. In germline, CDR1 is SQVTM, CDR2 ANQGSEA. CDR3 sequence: CSAQTGEAQPQHF. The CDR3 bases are TGCAGCGCCCAGACAGGGGAGGCTCAGCCCCAGCATTTT.

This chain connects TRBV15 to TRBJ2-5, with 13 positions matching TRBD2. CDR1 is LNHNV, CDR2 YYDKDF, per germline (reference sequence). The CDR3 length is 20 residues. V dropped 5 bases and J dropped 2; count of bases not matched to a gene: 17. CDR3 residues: CATSDFQGLAGRAGQETQYF. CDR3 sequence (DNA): TGTGCCACCAGCGACTTCCAGGGACTAGCGGGGCGGGCCGGTCAAGAGACCCAGTACTTC.

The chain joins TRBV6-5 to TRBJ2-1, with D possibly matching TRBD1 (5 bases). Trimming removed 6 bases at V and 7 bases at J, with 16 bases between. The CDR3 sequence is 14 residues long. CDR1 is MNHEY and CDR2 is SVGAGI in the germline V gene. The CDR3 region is CASRQSGKRNEQFF. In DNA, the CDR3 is TGTGCCAGCAGACAGTCAGGGAAACGGAATGAGCAGTTCTTC.

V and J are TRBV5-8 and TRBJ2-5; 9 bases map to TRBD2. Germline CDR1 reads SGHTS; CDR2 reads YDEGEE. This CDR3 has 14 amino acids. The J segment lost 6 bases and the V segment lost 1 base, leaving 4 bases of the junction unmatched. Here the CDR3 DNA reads TGTGCCAGCAGCTTGACCCCTAGCGGGAAGACCCAGTACTTC. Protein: CASSLTPSGKTQYF.

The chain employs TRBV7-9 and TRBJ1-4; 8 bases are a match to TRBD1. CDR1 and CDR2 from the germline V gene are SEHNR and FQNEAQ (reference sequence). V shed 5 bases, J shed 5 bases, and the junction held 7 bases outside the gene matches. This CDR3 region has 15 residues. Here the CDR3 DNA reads TGTGCCAGCAGCCGTGGACAGGGTCTAAATGAAAAACTGTTTTTT. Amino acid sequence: CASSRGQGLNEKLFF.

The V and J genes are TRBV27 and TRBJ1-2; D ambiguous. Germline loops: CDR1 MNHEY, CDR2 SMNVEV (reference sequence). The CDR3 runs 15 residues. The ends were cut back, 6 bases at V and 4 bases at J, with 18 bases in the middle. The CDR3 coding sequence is TGTGCCAGCAGCCGTGCTCGCAGGTCCCCCTATGGCTACACCTTC. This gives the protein CASSRARRSPYGYTF.

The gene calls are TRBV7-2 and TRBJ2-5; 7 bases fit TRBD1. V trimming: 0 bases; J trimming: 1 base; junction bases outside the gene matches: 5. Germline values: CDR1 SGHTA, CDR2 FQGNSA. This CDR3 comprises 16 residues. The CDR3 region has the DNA TGTGCCAGCAGCTTAGCCGGGACAGCCTTCCAAGAGACCCAGTACTTC. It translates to CASSLAGTAFQETQYF.

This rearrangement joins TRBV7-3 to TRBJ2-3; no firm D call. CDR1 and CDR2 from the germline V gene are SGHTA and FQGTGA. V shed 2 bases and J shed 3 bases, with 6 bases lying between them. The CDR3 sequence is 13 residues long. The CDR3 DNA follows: TGTGCCAGCAGCTTATCAAGAACAGATACGCAGTATTTT. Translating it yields CASSLSRTDTQYF.

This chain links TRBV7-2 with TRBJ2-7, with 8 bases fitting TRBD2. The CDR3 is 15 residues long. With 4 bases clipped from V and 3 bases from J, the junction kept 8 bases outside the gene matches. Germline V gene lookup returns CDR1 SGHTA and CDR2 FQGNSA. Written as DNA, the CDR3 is TGTGCCAGCAGCTCCGTTGGCGGGGGGCTCTACGAGCAGTACTTC. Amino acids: CASSSVGGGLYEQYF.

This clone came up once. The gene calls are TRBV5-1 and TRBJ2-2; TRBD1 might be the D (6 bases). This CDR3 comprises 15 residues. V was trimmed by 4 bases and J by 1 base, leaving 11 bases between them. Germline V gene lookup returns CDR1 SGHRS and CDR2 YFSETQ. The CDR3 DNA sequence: TGCGCCAGCAGCCCCCGGGACAAGAACACCGGGGAGCTGTTTTTT. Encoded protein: CASSPRDKNTGELFF. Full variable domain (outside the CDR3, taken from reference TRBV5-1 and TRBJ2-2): KAGVTQTPRYLIKTRGQQVTLSCSPISGHRSVSWYQQTPGQGLQFLFEYFSETQRNKGNFPGRFSGRQFSNSRSEMNVSTLELGDSALYLCASSPRDKNTGELFFGEGSRLTVL.

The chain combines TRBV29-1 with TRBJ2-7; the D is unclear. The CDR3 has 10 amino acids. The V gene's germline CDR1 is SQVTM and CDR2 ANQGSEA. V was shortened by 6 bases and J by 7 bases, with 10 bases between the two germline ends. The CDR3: CSVLTGEQYF. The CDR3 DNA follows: TGCAGCGTCTTGACCGGAGAGCAGTACTTC.

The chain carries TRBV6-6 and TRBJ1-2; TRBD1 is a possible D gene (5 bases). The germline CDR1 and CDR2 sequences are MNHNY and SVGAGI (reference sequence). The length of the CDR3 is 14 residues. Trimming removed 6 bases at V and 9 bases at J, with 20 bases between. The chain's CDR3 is CASRPAGTVLSYTF. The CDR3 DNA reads TGTGCCAGCAGGCCTGCGGGGACCGTGCTAAGCTACACCTTC.

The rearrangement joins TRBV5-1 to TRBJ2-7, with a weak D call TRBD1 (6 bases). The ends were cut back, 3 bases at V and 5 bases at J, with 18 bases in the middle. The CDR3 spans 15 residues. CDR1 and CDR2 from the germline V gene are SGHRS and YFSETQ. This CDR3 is CASSSTSTGLDEQYF. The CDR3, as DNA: TGCGCCAGCAGCTCGACGTCCACAGGGCTGGACGAGCAGTACTTC.

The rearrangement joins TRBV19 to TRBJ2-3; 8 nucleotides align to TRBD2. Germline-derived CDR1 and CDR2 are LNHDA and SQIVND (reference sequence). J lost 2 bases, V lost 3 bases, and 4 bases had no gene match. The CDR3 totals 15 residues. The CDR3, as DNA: TGTGCCAGTAGTATTTGGCGGGGGGACACAGATACGCAGTATTTT. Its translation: CASSIWRGDTDTQYF.